These 18 T cell receptor beta chains came from one sample sequenced in a study of identical twins. TCRdb reanalysed the 5' RACE reads using MiXCR and keeps one entry per CDR3 protein. The table has around 550,000 distinct CDR3 sequences, 13% to 15% seen once; the top ten hold 0.44%. These data were likewise used in another study, on yellow fever vaccine responses in identical twins.

What was sequenced was CD4+ T cells sorted from blood. These TCRs come from a woman under 30 in good health.

This clonotype showed up many times. The chain couples TRBV5-1 to TRBJ1-1; the D is unclear. Germline loops: CDR1 SGHRS, CDR2 YFSETQ. V lost 1 base to trimming and J lost 0 bases, with 16 bases between them. This CDR3 has 17 residues. CDR3 DNA sequence: TGCGCCAGCAGCTTGTTAGGCAACGGGGTAATGAACACTGAAGCTTTCTTT. Protein sequence: CASSLLGNGVMNTEAFF.

Only a few counts were recorded for this clonotype. V gene TRBV3-1 combines with J gene TRBJ2-1, with a tentative D call TRBD2 (6 bases). Trimming stripped 0 bases from V and 5 bases from J, with 17 bases between. The CDR3 totals 17 residues. Germline CDR1 reads LGHDT; CDR2 reads YNNKEL (reference sequence). Here the CDR3 DNA reads TGTGCCAGCAGCCAAGATATAAGCGGGTGGGGCCACAATGAGCAGTTCTTC. Translation gives CASSQDISGWGHNEQFF.

This clonotype was detected ten times or more. The rearrangement joins TRBV12-3 or TRBV12-4 to TRBJ2-1; maybe TRBD1 (5 bases). V lost 6 bases to trimming and J lost 0 bases, with 15 bases between them. This CDR3 has 16 residues. The CDR3 DNA is TGTGCCAGCAGCCGACAGCGTTCAAGCTCCTACAATGAGCAGTTCTTC. Translation: CASSRQRSSSYNEQFF.

This clonotype has just a few counts. The rearrangement links TRBV20-1 to TRBJ2-1; 9 bases match TRBD2. The ends lost 3 bases at V and 8 bases at J; junction bases unmatched: 11. CDR3 length equals 15 residues. From germline, CDR1 is DFQATT and CDR2 SNEGSKA (reference sequence). CDR3 residues: CSARDRPGTSHEQFF. The DNA for the CDR3 is TGCAGTGCTAGGGATAGGCCCGGGACTAGCCATGAGCAGTTCTTC.

The chain recombines TRBV15 with TRBJ2-1, with D perhaps TRBD2 (5 bases). This CDR3 contains 13 residues. The V end was cut by 1 base, the J end by 9 bases, with 10 bases between. Germline assignment: CDR1 LNHNV and CDR2 YYDKDF (reference sequence). DNA for the CDR3: TGTGCCACCAGCAGAGGGCAGAGGGCTGAGCAGTTCTTC. Translating gives CATSRGQRAEQFF.

This clonotype was recorded a few times. This rearrangement joins TRBV7-2 to TRBJ2-7; D uncertain. V was shortened by 4 bases and J by 2 bases, with 12 bases between the two germline ends. The CDR3 runs 14 residues. Per germline, CDR1 SGHTA and CDR2 FQGNSA. The CDR3, as DNA: TGTGCCAGCAGCTCCTCCCTCCCGCCCTACGAGCAGTACTTC. It translates to CASSSSLPPYEQYF.

The sample holds a few counts of this clonotype. The V call is TRBV6-2 or TRBV6-3, the J call TRBJ1-1, with D possibly TRBD1 on 5 matching bases. V was shortened by 7 bases and J by 0 bases, with 15 bases between the two germline ends. The germline V gene has CDR1 MNHEY and CDR2 SVGEGT. The CDR3 spans 15 residues. Written as DNA, the CDR3 is TGTGCCAGCACCCTTTGGGGGGGGTTGAACACTGAAGCTTTCTTT. It translates to CASTLWGGLNTEAFF.

This clonotype occurred a few times. The CDR3 loop is CATSDFTSSNNEQFF. In DNA form, the CDR3 reads TGTGCCACCAGTGACTTTACTAGCAGTAACAATGAGCAGTTCTTC. The chain has TRBV24-1 and TRBJ2-1, with D perhaps TRBD2 (6 bases). V shed 4 bases and J shed 5 bases, with 14 bases lying between them. CDR3 length: 15 residues. The germline V gene has CDR1 KGHDR and CDR2 SFDVKD.

This chain joins TRBV6-6 and TRBJ2-7; possible D gene TRBD2, 6 bases. The CDR3 covers 12 residues. The ends were cut back, 9 bases at V and 5 bases at J, with 14 bases in the middle. Germline loops: CDR1 MNHNY, CDR2 SVGAGI (reference sequence). CDR3 amino acids: CASRGGSNEQYF. The CDR3 nucleotides read TGTGCCAGTAGGGGAGGCTCGAACGAGCAGTACTTC.

This clonotype came up a few times. The rearrangement uses TRBV3-1 and TRBJ2-6; TRBD1 aligns across 7 bases. The germline CDR1 and CDR2 sequences are LGHDT and YNNKEL (reference sequence). The CDR3 totals 16 residues. J lost 4 bases, V lost 3 bases, and 6 bases had no gene match. The CDR3 DNA follows: TGTGCCAGCAGCCACAGACAGGGTGTCGGGGCCAACGTCCTGACTTTC. Amino acid sequence: CASSHRQGVGANVLTF.

The rearrangement joins TRBV7-9 to TRBJ2-2; no clear D. The CDR3 consists of 15 residues. V dropped 5 bases and J dropped 5 bases, with 15 bases sitting between them. Germline V gene lookup returns CDR1 SEHNR and CDR2 FQNEAQ (reference sequence). CDR3: CASSPPRTWTGELFF. The CDR3 bases are TGTGCCAGCAGCCCCCCACGGACGTGGACCGGGGAGCTGTTTTTT.

The chain uses TRBV4-2 and TRBJ2-2; D is undetermined. Germline V lookup: CDR1 LGHNA, CDR2 YNFKEQ. CDR3 length: 15 residues. Trimming cost V 3 bases and J 1 base, with 9 bases left between them. In DNA form, the CDR3 reads TGTGCCAGCAGCCAGAACAGCCTGAACACCGGGGAGCTGTTTTTT. Amino acids: CASSQNSLNTGELFF.

The chain combines TRBV24-1 with TRBJ2-1; D is unclear. From germline, CDR1 is KGHDR and CDR2 SFDVKD. The CDR3 consists of 13 residues. The V end lost 4 bases, the J end lost 9 bases, and 12 bases lay between the germline ends. CDR3 bases: TGTGCCACCAGTGACTGGGGTGTGGTTGAGCAGTTCTTC. Encoded protein: CATSDWGVVEQFF.

This clonotype was recorded many times. The chain employs TRBV12-3 or TRBV12-4 and TRBJ2-5; no clear D gene. This CDR3 is 12 amino acids long. Trimming stripped 4 bases from V and 1 base from J, with 4 bases between. The CDR3 nucleotides are TGTGCCAGCAGTTCCGTCCAAGAGACCCAGTACTTC. It yields the protein CASSSVQETQYF.

The chain combines TRBV5-4 with TRBJ2-2, with 11 nucleotides matching TRBD2. The junction had 6 bases not matched to a gene; V was cut back by 4 bases and J by 4 bases. The CDR3 runs 16 residues. Per the germline V gene, CDR1 is SGHNT and CDR2 is YYREEE (reference sequence). The CDR3 loop is CASSPQLAGVTGELFF. In DNA form, the CDR3 reads TGTGCCAGCAGCCCTCAACTAGCGGGAGTCACCGGGGAGCTGTTTTTT.

The chain links TRBV28 to TRBJ2-5; D is unresolved. Germline V lookup: CDR1 MDHEN, CDR2 SYDVKM. V dropped 5 bases and J dropped 5 bases, with 15 bases sitting between them. This CDR3 spans 14 amino acids. CDR3: CASSIPSVGETQYF. The CDR3 DNA sequence: TGTGCCAGCAGTATACCTAGTGTCGGGGAGACCCAGTACTTC.

The gene calls are TRBV27 and TRBJ2-5, with D perhaps given as TRBD1 or TRBD2 (7 bases each). V was cut by 5 bases and J by 3 bases, with 19 bases left in between. The CDR3 contains 16 residues. Germline V gene data show CDR1 as MNHEY and CDR2 as SMNVEV (reference sequence). Written as DNA, the CDR3 is TGTGCCAGCAGTAAGGGGGCGGGAGTAGCAGAAGAGACCCAGTACTTC. Protein sequence: CASSKGAGVAEETQYF.

In this sample, this clonotype turned up a few times. This chain links TRBV29-1 with TRBJ2-2; 7 bases fit TRBD1. The CDR3 spans 13 residues. The V and J ends lost 6 bases and 2 bases, in that order; junction bases with no gene match: 3. Germline CDR1 is SQVTM and CDR2 is ANQGSEA. The CDR3 loop is CSVDRDNTGELFF. CDR3 DNA: TGCAGCGTAGACAGGGATAACACCGGGGAGCTGTTTTTT.